Listed below are T cell receptor beta chains from one sample, sequenced in a study of regulatory T cells in long-lasting Graves disease. TCRdb reanalysed the multiplex PCR reads using MiXCR and keeps one entry per CDR3 protein. The table records more than 650,000 distinct CDR3 sequences, approximately 31% of them present only once. Sequenced material: peripheral blood mononuclear cells (PBMCs), taken when the disease was refractory, from a patient treated with antithyroid drugs. These receptors came from a female donor with Graves disease. Each CDR3 is given with its conserved first and last residue. D genes are given only for firm matches. Size is stated for part of the rows, as once, few or many counts, or as a class when the clone is expanded.

TGTGCCAGCAGTGGACCGGGGTACACTGAAGCTTTCTTT,CASSGPGYTEAFF,-,TRBV25-1,-,TRBJ1-1
TGTGCCAGCAGCCCACCGACAGGGGGGAACTCCTACGAGCAGTACTTC,CASSPPTGGNSYEQYF,few,TRBV7-9,TRBD1,TRBJ2-7
TGTGCCAGCAGCGTGGGGACAGGGACGAATGAAAAACTGTTTTTT,CASSVGTGTNEKLFF,few,TRBV3-1,TRBD1,TRBJ1-4
TGTGCCAGCAGCGGTGGGCGCGGGGATCCCCAGCATTTT,CASSGGRGDPQHF,-,TRBV5-5,-,TRBJ1-5
TGTGCCAGCAGTGAAATTACAGGGGAGGCTTTCTTT,CASSEITGEAFF,few,TRBV6-1,TRBD1,TRBJ1-1
TGCAGTGCTAGATCAGTAGGGGGCAATCAGCCCCAGCATTTT,CSARSVGGNQPQHF,-,TRBV20-1,-,TRBJ1-5
TGTGCCAGCAGCGTAGGAGACTCGACTTCCTACGAGCAGTACTTC,CASSVGDSTSYEQYF,-,TRBV9,-,TRBJ2-7
TGTGCCAGCAGCCGGGCTAGCGGGAGTTCAGAGACCCAGTACTTC,CASSRASGSSETQYF,few,TRBV5-5,TRBD2,TRBJ2-5
TGCGCCAGCAGCTTTGGAACCAGGGGTTATACTAATGAAAAACTGTTTTTT,CASSFGTRGYTNEKLFF,few,TRBV5-1,-,TRBJ1-4
TGTGCCAGCAGTGATGGCGGGAAGGAAAAACTGTTTTTT,CASSDGGKEKLFF,many,TRBV2,-,TRBJ1-4
TGTGCCACCAGTGATTGGTCAGGGGATCAGCCCCAGCATTTT,CATSDWSGDQPQHF,few,TRBV24-1,-,TRBJ1-5
TGTGCCACCAGCAGAGATCTCTTGGCAGACTATGGCTACACCTTC,CATSRDLLADYGYTF,few,TRBV15,-,TRBJ1-2
TGTGCCAGCAGCCAATTCTCAGGAAAGTCCTACGAGCAGTACTTC,CASSQFSGKSYEQYF,few,TRBV14,-,TRBJ2-7
TGTGCCAGCAGTTTAGCGAGGGCAGCTGAAGCTTTCTTT,CASSLARAAEAFF,-,TRBV12-3/TRBV12-4,-,TRBJ1-1
TGTGCCAGCAGCCAACGGGAGCTGAGCTCCTACGAGCAGTACTTC,CASSQRELSSYEQYF,-,TRBV3-1,-,TRBJ2-7
TGTGCCAGCAGGGACAGCGCTAACTATGGCTACACCTTC,CASRDSANYGYTF,many,TRBV28,-,TRBJ1-2
TGTGCCAGCAGCCACGGGGACAGGGAGGACTACACCTTC,CASSHGDREDYTF,-,TRBV5-5,TRBD1,TRBJ1-2
TGTGCCAGCAGCCAAACGATGGTAGTTGGGGAGCAGTACTTC,CASSQTMVVGEQYF,few,TRBV3-1,-,TRBJ2-7
TGCGCCAGCAGCCACCGAGGACAGGGGGTTTACGAGCAGTACTTC,CASSHRGQGVYEQYF,few,TRBV10-1,TRBD1,TRBJ2-7
TGTGCCAGCAGCTCATTTGGCGGTGGGAGGGGACGTTATGGCTACACCTTC,CASSSFGGGRGRYGYTF,-,TRBV11-2,-,TRBJ1-2
TGTGCCAGCAGTCCCCACACGGTCGGGGGCTACACCTTC,CASSPHTVGGYTF,many,TRBV28,-,TRBJ1-2
TGTGCCAGTAGTGAACGGGACCGAACCCGCTACGAGCAGTACTTC,CASSERDRTRYEQYF,few,TRBV19,-,TRBJ2-7
TGTGCCACCAGCAGAGACAGGGGGTCTAATGAAAAACTGTTTTTT,CATSRDRGSNEKLFF,many,TRBV15,TRBD1,TRBJ1-4
TGCAGTGTCGGGACTGGACTTAATCAGCCCCAGCATTTT,CSVGTGLNQPQHF,few,TRBV20-1,-,TRBJ1-5
TGTGCCAGCAGTTTTGTTAGCGGGGCCTACGAGCAGTACTTC,CASSFVSGAYEQYF,many,TRBV27,TRBD2,TRBJ2-7
TGTGCCAGCAGTTACTCGAGTAACACTGAAGCTTTCTTT,CASSYSSNTEAFF,many,TRBV6-5,-,TRBJ1-1
TGTGCCAGCAGCTTTAAGACTAGCGGGAGGGGTGATACGCAGTATTTT,CASSFKTSGRGDTQYF,-,TRBV13,TRBD2,TRBJ2-3
TGTGCCAGCAGTACACTGGGGTCACGAGAGACCCAGTACTTC,CASSTLGSRETQYF,many,TRBV12-3/TRBV12-4,-,TRBJ2-5
TGCAGTGCTAGAGAGGGTATTGGTGAAAAACTGTTTTTT,CSAREGIGEKLFF,-,TRBV20-1,-,TRBJ1-4
TGCAGTGCCCTACCGGGACAGGGAGGGACTGAAGCTTTCTTT,CSALPGQGGTEAFF,-,TRBV20-1,TRBD1,TRBJ1-1
TGTGCCAGCAGTTTGGGAGGGGTGGGTGGCTACACCTTC,CASSLGGVGGYTF,few,TRBV27,-,TRBJ1-2
TGTGCCCGGAGTTCGGCGTATGAAGCTTTCTTT,CARSSAYEAFF,-,TRBV30,-,TRBJ1-1
TGTGCCAGCAGTTACTCGATTGCAGGGTCCCATAATTCACCCCTCCACTTT,CASSYSIAGSHNSPLHF,-,TRBV6-5,-,TRBJ1-6
TGCGCCAGCAGCTTGAGCCGGGACACGTCCTACGAGCAGTACTTC,CASSLSRDTSYEQYF,-,TRBV5-1,-,TRBJ2-7
TGTGCCAGCAGTTTCCTAGCGGGAGTTTCCTACGAGCAGTACTTC,CASSFLAGVSYEQYF,-,TRBV6-9,TRBD2,TRBJ2-7
TGTGCCAGCGGCCCTAAGTGGACTAGCGGACCGGTTGAGTACTTC,CASGPKWTSGPVEYF,once,TRBV11-3,TRBD2,TRBJ2-4
TGTGCCAGCAGTAAAGACTACTCCTACGAGCAGTACTTC,CASSKDYSYEQYF,few,TRBV12-3/TRBV12-4,-,TRBJ2-7
TGCGCCAGCATCGAAGGGCCAGGGTGGTCCTACGAGCAGTACTTC,CASIEGPGWSYEQYF,-,TRBV10-2,-,TRBJ2-7
TGCAGTGCTAGAAGGGGGGCCCCAACCTACGAGCAGTACTTC,CSARRGAPTYEQYF,few,TRBV20-1,-,TRBJ2-7
TGTGCCAGCAGTTCCCCTACACGGACAGGAGATTATGGCTACACCTTC,CASSSPTRTGDYGYTF,many,TRBV28,TRBD1,TRBJ1-2
TGTGCCTGGAGTGTCGCACAGGGGAATCAGCCCCAGCATTTT,CAWSVAQGNQPQHF,few,TRBV30,TRBD1,TRBJ1-5
TGTGCCAGCAGTTCGGGACGGATTAAATTCTATGGCTACACCTTC,CASSSGRIKFYGYTF,few,TRBV12-3/TRBV12-4,-,TRBJ1-2
TGCGCCAGCAGCGCGTCCGGGACCCCCTACGAGCAATACTTC,CASSASGTPYEQYF,few,TRBV5-1,-,TRBJ2-7